This T cell receptor (beta chain) was profiled in a study of T-cell memory formation after mild COVID-19 (dated by TCRdb to about 2021). For context, the study as a whole: TCR sequence clusters from the two donors were largely donor specific. Two young, previously healthy adult volunteers, one female and one male, were included in the cohort. In two donors, T-cell clones that expanded and contracted after mild COVID-19 were followed by sequencing TCRalpha and TCRbeta repertoires longitudinally. Study-wide conclusions, independent of this receptor: SARS-CoV-2 specificity was not confirmed for the second-wave clones peaking on day 37. Contracting CD4+ clones were located mainly in the CM and EM memory subsets, whereas CD8+ clones were found to be enriched in EMRA. Some responding clones were found in pre-infection memory, which suggests that pre-existing cross-reactive memory T cells took part in the SARS-CoV-2 response. Balanced CD4/CD8 phenotypes were observed for clones contracting from day 15 to 85, whereas a bias towards CD4+ was observed for a second wave of clones expanding from day 15 to 37. Only two mild cases were covered by the study, and larger cohorts that include severe cases with pre-infection samples were considered necessary.

PBMCs were isolated by Ficoll-Paque density gradient centrifugation. The data were produced on an Illumina NovaSeq 6000. Using 5'RACE with constant-segment primers, TCRalpha and TCRbeta cDNA libraries were constructed, with sample barcodes and unique molecular identifiers added in the process. Trizol reagent was used to extract RNA from every sample. Library amplification was performed in two PCR steps, and a second sample barcode and Illumina TruSeq adapters were introduced in the second step. The libraries were sequenced on an Illumina NovaSeq using 2 x 150 bp paired-end reads. On the authors' methods: Reads were demultiplexed and collapsed into UMI-guided consensus sequences with migec v1.2.7. Using mixcr v2.1.11, UMI consensuses were aligned to TRA and TRB V and J templates and then assembled into clonotypes. Clonotypes were classified as expanded or contracted when called significant by both edgeR and NoisET, with noise models trained on biological replicates. edgeR calls used a false discovery rate-adjusted p below 0.01 and a log2 fold-change threshold of 1. As an exploratory analysis of dynamics, max-normalized trajectories of the 1000 most abundant clonotypes were examined by PCA with hierarchical clustering. The CD4 or CD8 phenotype of responding clones was assigned using the separately sequenced CD4+ and CD8+ repertoires. The public reads were quality trimmed at Q25 with fastp and then assembled into clones with MiXCR by TCRdb, keeping productive beta chains. Here each entry gathers all rows of one CDR3 protein and keeps the most common genes and DNA. The V and J calls and clone size come from TCRdb's table, not from the authors' own analysis. The sample yields some 350,000 distinct CDR3 sequences; under 15% were counted once. The ten most abundant clones make up around a fifth of the sample.

The cysteine opens and the phenylalanine closes a CDR3 of 13 amino acids. Only the CDR3 part of the read is kept: 39 bases, read in frame from the first base. The germline V gene specifies MNHEY as CDR1 and SVGEGT as CDR2. V loses 6 bases, J loses 4 bases, and the germline ends lie 12 bases apart. Note on this clonotype: Its antigen is still unknown. Base qualities are not recorded, but no much larger clone differs from it by a single base.

The receptor comes from a man between 18 and 35 years old who had mild COVID-19 (a few samples of this study predate the infection). The sample titles of this study are shuffled in the database, so cell type and time point are left out; the donor was told from shared clones. Input material: PBMCs or a T cell subset sorted from them (not recorded which). This chain joins TRBV6-2 or TRBV6-3 to TRBJ1-2; possibly the D gene is TRBD1, per 5 matching bases. The DNA sequence reads TGTGCCAGCAGCTTCAGGGCGGGCTATGGCTACACCTTC. The resulting protein is CASSFRAGYGYTF.